The clone carrying this TCR beta chain was counted many times. No antigen is known for it. These data belong to a study of CD8 T cells in ankylosing spondylitis. Trimming took 0 bases from V and 1 from J, leaving 15 bases between them. Germline values: CDR1 DFQATT, CDR2 SNEGSKA (reference sequence). There are 16 residues in the CDR3. Quantitative barcoded 5'-RACE was used to prepare TCR beta libraries. A single record per CDR3 protein comes from TCRdb applying MiXCR to the 5' RACE reads. The data contain around 320,000 distinct CDR3 sequences, about a fifth of them singletons. Overall study findings and caveats: Disease-linked clones were reportedly significantly enriched in matched ankylosing spondylitis synovial fluid.

The V call is TRBV20-1, the J call TRBJ1-1; D uncertain. This TCR came from a female donor with ankylosing spondylitis or in good health (not recorded which). Input material: blood, either unsorted or a sorted T cell fraction (not recorded which). The CDR3 nucleotides read TGCAGTGCTAGAGATAGGAGGCAGGCGGGGAACACTGAAGCTTTCTTT. It codes for CSARDRRQAGNTEAFF.